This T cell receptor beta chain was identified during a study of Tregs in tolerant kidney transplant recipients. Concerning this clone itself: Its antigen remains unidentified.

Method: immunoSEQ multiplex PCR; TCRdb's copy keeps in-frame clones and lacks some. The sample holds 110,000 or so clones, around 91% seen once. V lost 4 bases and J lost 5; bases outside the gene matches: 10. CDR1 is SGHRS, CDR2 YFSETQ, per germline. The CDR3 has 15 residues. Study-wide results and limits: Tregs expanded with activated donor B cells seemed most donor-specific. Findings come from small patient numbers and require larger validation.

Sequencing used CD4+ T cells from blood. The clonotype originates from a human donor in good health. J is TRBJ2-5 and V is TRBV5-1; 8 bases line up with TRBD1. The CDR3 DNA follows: TGCGCCAGCAGCCGACGGACAGGGATGATGGAGACCCAGTACTTC. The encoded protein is CASSRRTGMMETQYF.